This T cell receptor beta chain was captured by sequencing in a study of blood T cell repertoires in COVID-19. As processed by the authors: Amplification of reference gene primers provided the estimated nucleated cell counts. Profiling relied on immunoSEQ multiplex PCR, and the TCRdb table lists in-frame clones only, not all of them. That table gives V, J and clone size, and the DNA gave D and trimming. The sample carries 14,000 to 15,000 clones, approximately 92% recorded once. V shed 3 bases and J shed 5 bases, with 16 bases lying between them. Germline CDR1 reads KGHSH; CDR2 reads LQKENI. This CDR3 spans 15 amino acids.

Source material: peripheral blood. The V gene is TRBV18, the J gene TRBJ1-2; D unclear. The receptor was derived from a human donor with active COVID-19. The donor label of this sample is uncertain. The CDR3 DNA follows: TGTGCCAGCTCACCCCTAAAGAGTACAGCTTATGGCTACACCTTC. Translating it yields CASSPLKSTAYGYTF.